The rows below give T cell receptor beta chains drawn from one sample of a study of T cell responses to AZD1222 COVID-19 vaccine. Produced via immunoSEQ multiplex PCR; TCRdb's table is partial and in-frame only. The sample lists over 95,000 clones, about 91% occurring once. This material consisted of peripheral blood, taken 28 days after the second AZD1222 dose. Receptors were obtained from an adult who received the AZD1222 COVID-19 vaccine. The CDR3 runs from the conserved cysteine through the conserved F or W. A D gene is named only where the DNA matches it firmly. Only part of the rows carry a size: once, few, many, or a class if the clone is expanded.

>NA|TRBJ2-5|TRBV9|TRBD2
TGTGCCAGCAGCGTCAGGCCTAGCGGGGGTAAAGAGACCCAGTACTTC
CASSVRPSGGKETQYF
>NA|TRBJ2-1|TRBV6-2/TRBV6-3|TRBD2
TGTGCCAGCAGTCCCACTAGCGGGGAGAGCTCCTACAATGAGCAGTTCTTC
CASSPTSGESSYNEQFF
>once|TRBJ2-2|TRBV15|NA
TGTGCCACCAGGGCAGGGGCGAAAGGGAACACCGGGGAGCTGTTTTTT
CATRAGAKGNTGELFF
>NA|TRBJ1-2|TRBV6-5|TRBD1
TGTGCCAGCCACAGTATGGACAGGAACTATGGCTACACCTTC
CASHSMDRNYGYTF
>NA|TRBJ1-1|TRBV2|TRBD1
TGTGCCAGCAGGCCCGGGACAGGGCCCACTGAAGCTTTCTTT
CASRPGTGPTEAFF
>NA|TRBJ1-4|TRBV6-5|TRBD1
TGTGCCAGCAGAGCCTGGACAGGGGCTAATGAAAAACTGTTTTTT
CASRAWTGANEKLFF
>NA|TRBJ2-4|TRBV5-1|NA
TGCGCCAGCAGCGCCCCTCTCCGGGGCAAAAACATTCAGTACTTC
CASSAPLRGKNIQYF
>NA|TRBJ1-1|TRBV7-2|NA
TGTGCCAGCAGCTTATTCCCCGACACCTACACTGAAGCTTTCTTT
CASSLFPDTYTEAFF
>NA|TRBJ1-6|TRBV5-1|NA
TGCGCCAGCAGCTTGGAAACGGCCAATTCACCCCTCCACTTT
CASSLETANSPLHF
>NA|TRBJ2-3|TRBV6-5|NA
TGTGCCAGCAGTCCTGGGGGGGGCTGGACAGATACGCAGTATTTT
CASSPGGGWTDTQYF
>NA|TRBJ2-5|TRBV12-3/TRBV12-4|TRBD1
TGTGCCAGCAGTTTTAAGGGGGCAACCCAGTACTTC
CASSFKGATQYF
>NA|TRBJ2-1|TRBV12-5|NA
TGTGCTAGTGGTTTGGTAAGCGGTCTAGCGTACAATGAGCAGTTCTTC
CASGLVSGLAYNEQFF
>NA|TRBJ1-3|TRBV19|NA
TGTGCCAGTAGTATTGATATAGGGCCTGGAAACACCATATATTTT
CASSIDIGPGNTIYF
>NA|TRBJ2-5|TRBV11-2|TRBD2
TGTGCCAGCAGCTTAGTTGGGGACTACACCCGGGGGGAGACCCAGTACTTC
CASSLVGDYTRGETQYF
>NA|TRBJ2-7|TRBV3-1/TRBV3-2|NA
TGTGCCAGCAGCAGACAGGTCTCCTACGAGCAGTACTTC
CASSRQVSYEQYF
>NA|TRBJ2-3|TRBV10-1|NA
TGCGCCAGCAGTGAGTCCTCAGCAAGGACAGATACGCAGTATTTT
CASSESSARTDTQYF
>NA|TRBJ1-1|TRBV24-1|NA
TGTGCCACCAGTGATTCCCGGGTCGGGATTACTGAAGCTTTCTTT
CATSDSRVGITEAFF
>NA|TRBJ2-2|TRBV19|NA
TGTGCCAGTAGCCCGGCCGGGGGATCGAACACCGGGGAGCTGTTTTTT
CASSPAGGSNTGELFF
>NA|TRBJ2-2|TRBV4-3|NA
TGCGCCAGCAGCCTAGGCAGTAACGAAGGCGGGGAGCTGTTTTTT
CASSLGSNEGGELFF
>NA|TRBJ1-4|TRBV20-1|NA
TGCAGTGCTAGTACGGAAAAACTGTTTTTT
CSASTEKLFF
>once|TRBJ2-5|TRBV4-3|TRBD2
TGCGCCAGCAGCCAAGCCGGGGGGGCAGGGGAGACCCAGTACTTC
CASSQAGGAGETQYF
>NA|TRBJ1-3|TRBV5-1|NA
TGCGCCAGCAGCTCACTCAGGGAAAGCTCTGGAAACACCATATATTTT
CASSSLRESSGNTIYF
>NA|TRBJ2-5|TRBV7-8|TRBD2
TGTGCCAGCAGCTTAGCGGCTAGCGGGGTTCAAGAGACCCAGTACTTC
CASSLAASGVQETQYF
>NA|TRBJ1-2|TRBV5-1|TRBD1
TGCGCCAGCAGCGCGGGACAGGGTGATGGCTACACCTTC
CASSAGQGDGYTF
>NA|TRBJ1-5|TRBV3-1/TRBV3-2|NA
TGTGCCAGCAGCCAAAGCATAAATCAGCCCCAGCATTTT
CASSQSINQPQHF
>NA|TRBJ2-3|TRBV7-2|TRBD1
TGTGCCAGCAGCTTAGCTGGACAGGGTGCCACAGATACGCAGTATTTT
CASSLAGQGATDTQYF
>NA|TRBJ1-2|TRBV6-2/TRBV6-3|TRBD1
TGTGCCAGCAGTACACGACAGGGAAGGTTGCAGGGCTACACCTTC
CASSTRQGRLQGYTF
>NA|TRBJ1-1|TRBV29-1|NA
TGCAGCGTTGAAACAAGCGAGAACACTGAAGCTTTCTTT
CSVETSENTEAFF
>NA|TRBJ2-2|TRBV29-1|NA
TGCAGCGCCGAACGAACGGGACTCCCCCACGGGGAGCTGTTTTTT
CSAERTGLPHGELFF
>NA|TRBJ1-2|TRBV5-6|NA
TGTGCCAGCAGCTTGGGTCCAGGAGGCTACACCTTC
CASSLGPGGYTF
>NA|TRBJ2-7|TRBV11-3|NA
TGTGCCAGCAGCTCCACAGTTCGAGGCGAGCAGTACTTC
CASSSTVRGEQYF
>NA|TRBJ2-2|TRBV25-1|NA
TGTGCCAGCAGTGAACCGGGGCTAATTGGGGCCGGGGAGCTGTTTTTT
CASSEPGLIGAGELFF
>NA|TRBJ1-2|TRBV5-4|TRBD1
TGTGCCAGCAGCTTATTCCCGGGACAGGGCTGGTATGGCTACACCTTC
CASSLFPGQGWYGYTF
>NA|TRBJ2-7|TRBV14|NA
TGTGCCAGCAGCCCTTATGGGGGGAGCTCCTACGAGCAGTACTTC
CASSPYGGSSYEQYF
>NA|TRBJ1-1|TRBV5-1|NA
TGCGCCAGCAGCTTGGGCCCGGGACAAGGGGCCGCCGGGTCTGCTTTCTTT
CASSLGPGQGAAGSAFF
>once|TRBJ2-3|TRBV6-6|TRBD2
TGTGCCAGCCGGATGAGCGGGATCGGAGCAGATACGCAGTATTTT
CASRMSGIGADTQYF